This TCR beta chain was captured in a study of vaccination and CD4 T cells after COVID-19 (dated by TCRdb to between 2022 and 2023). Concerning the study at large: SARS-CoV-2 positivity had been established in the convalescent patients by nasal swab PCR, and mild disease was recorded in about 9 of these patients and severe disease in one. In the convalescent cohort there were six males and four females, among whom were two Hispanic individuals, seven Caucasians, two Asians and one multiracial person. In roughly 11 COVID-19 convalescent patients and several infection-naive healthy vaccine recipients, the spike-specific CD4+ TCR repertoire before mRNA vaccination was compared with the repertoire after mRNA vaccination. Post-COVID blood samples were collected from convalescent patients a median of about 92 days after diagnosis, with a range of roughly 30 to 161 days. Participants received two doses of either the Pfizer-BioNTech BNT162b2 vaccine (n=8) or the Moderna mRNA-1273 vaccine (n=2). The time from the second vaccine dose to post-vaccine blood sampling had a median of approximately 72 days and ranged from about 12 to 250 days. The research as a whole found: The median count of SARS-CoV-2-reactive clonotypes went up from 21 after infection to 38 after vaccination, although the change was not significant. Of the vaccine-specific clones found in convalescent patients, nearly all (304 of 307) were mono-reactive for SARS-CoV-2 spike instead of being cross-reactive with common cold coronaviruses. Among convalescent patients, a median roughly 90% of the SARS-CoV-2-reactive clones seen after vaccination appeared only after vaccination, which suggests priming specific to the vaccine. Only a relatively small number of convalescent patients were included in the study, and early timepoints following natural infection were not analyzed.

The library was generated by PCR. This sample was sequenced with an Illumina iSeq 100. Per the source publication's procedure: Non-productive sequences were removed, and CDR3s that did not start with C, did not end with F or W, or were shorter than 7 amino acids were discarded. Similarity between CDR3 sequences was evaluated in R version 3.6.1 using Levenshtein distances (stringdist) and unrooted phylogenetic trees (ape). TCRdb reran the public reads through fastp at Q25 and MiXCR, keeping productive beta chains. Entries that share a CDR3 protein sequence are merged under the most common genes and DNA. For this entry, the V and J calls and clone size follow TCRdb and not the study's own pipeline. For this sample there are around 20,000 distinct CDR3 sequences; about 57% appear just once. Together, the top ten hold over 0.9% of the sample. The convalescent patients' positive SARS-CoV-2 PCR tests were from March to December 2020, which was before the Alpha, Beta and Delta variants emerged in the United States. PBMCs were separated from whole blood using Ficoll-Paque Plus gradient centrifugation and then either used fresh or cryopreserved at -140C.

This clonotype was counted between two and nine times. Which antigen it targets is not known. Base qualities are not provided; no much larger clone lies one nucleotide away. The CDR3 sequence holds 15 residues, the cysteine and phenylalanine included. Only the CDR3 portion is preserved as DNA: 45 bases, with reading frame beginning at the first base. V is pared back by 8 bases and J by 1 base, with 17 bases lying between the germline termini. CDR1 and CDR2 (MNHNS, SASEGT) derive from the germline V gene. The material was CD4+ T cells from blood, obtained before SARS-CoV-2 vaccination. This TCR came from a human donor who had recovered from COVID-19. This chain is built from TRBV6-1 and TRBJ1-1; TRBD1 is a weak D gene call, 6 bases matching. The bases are TGTGCCAGCGTCGCAACGGGACAAACGAACACTGAAGCTTTCTTT. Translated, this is CASVATGQTNTEAFF.